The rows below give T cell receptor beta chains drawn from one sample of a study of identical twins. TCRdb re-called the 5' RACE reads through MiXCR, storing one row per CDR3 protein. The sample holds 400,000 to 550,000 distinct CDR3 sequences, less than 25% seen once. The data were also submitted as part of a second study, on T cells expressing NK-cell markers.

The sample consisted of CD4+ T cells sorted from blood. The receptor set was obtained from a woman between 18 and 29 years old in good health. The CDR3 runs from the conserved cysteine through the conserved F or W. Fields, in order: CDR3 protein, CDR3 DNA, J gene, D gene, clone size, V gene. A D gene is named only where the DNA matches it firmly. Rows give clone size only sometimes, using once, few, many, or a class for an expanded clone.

CDR3 protein: CSARGRRLPYEQYF; CDR3 DNA: TGCAGTGCTAGAGGGCGAAGGTTACCCTACGAGCAGTACTTC; J gene: TRBJ2-7; D gene: -; clone size: -; V gene: TRBV20-1
CDR3 protein: CSATWQGRTEAFF; CDR3 DNA: TGCAGTGCTACGTGGCAGGGGAGAACTGAAGCTTTCTTT; J gene: TRBJ1-1; D gene: -; clone size: -; V gene: TRBV20-1
CDR3 protein: CSASPLRHHQETQYF; CDR3 DNA: TGCAGTGCTTCTCCTCTGAGACACCACCAAGAGACCCAGTACTTC; J gene: TRBJ2-5; D gene: -; clone size: -; V gene: TRBV20-1
CDR3 protein: CASSGSQGYGYTF; CDR3 DNA: TGTGCCAGCAGTGGATCCCAGGGTTACGGCTACACCTTC; J gene: TRBJ1-2; D gene: -; clone size: -; V gene: TRBV6-4
CDR3 protein: CAISSHDNDWQFF; CDR3 DNA: TGTGCCATCAGTTCCCATGACAATGATTGGCAGTTCTTC; J gene: TRBJ2-1; D gene: -; clone size: -; V gene: TRBV10-3
CDR3 protein: CASSQASSRMNTEAFF; CDR3 DNA: TGCGCCAGCAGCCAAGCATCCAGCAGGATGAACACTGAAGCTTTCTTT; J gene: TRBJ1-1; D gene: -; clone size: -; V gene: TRBV4-3
CDR3 protein: CATGQTSSTDTQYF; CDR3 DNA: TGTGCCACCGGACAGACCTCTAGCACAGATACGCAGTATTTT; J gene: TRBJ2-3; D gene: -; clone size: once; V gene: TRBV7-9
CDR3 protein: CASSSGFDEQFF; CDR3 DNA: TGTGCCAGCAGCTCTGGGTTCGATGAGCAGTTCTTC; J gene: TRBJ2-1; D gene: -; clone size: few; V gene: TRBV3-1
CDR3 protein: CSARGQASEKLFF; CDR3 DNA: TGCAGTGCTAGAGGTCAGGCTTCGGAAAAACTGTTTTTT; J gene: TRBJ1-4; D gene: -; clone size: few; V gene: TRBV20-1
CDR3 protein: CASSWGETVYGYTF; CDR3 DNA: TGCGCCAGCAGCTGGGGAGAGACAGTCTATGGCTACACCTTC; J gene: TRBJ1-2; D gene: -; clone size: few; V gene: TRBV5-1
CDR3 protein: CASSTLAGGGLTDTQYF; CDR3 DNA: TGTGCCAGCAGTACACTAGCGGGGGGGGGGTTGACAGATACGCAGTATTTT; J gene: TRBJ2-3; D gene: TRBD2; clone size: -; V gene: TRBV6-1
CDR3 protein: CASRGTATYEQYF; CDR3 DNA: TGTGCCAGCAGGGGGACAGCCACCTACGAGCAGTACTTC; J gene: TRBJ2-7; D gene: TRBD1; clone size: -; V gene: TRBV2
CDR3 protein: CASSVRDTRPFF; CDR3 DNA: TGTGCCAGCAGTGTCCGGGACACTCGTCCTTTCTTT; J gene: TRBJ1-1; D gene: -; clone size: -; V gene: TRBV2
CDR3 protein: CASSDRAAGDIGYTF; CDR3 DNA: TGTGCCAGCAGTGACAGAGCAGCAGGGGACATTGGCTACACCTTC; J gene: TRBJ1-2; D gene: -; clone size: -; V gene: TRBV6-1
CDR3 protein: CASKRTSGANEQFF; CDR3 DNA: TGTGCCAGCAAGAGGACTAGCGGTGCTAATGAGCAGTTCTTC; J gene: TRBJ2-1; D gene: TRBD2; clone size: -; V gene: TRBV6-1
CDR3 protein: CASSELSAPSGAQYF; CDR3 DNA: TGTGCCAGCAGTGAATTAAGTGCTCCCTCAGGAGCCCAGTACTTC; J gene: TRBJ2-5; D gene: -; clone size: -; V gene: TRBV25-1
CDR3 protein: CASRGTNAHEQYF; CDR3 DNA: TGTGCCAGCCGAGGGACTAATGCTCACGAGCAGTACTTC; J gene: TRBJ2-7; D gene: TRBD2; clone size: many; V gene: TRBV6-6
CDR3 protein: CASGTAGAYSYNEQFF; CDR3 DNA: TGTGCCAGCGGGACAGCGGGAGCATATTCCTACAATGAGCAGTTCTTC; J gene: TRBJ2-1; D gene: -; clone size: few; V gene: TRBV12-3/TRBV12-4
CDR3 protein: CASSGNRMGSSNEQFF; CDR3 DNA: TGTGCCAGCAGTGGGAACAGGATGGGGTCCAGCAATGAGCAGTTCTTC; J gene: TRBJ2-1; D gene: -; clone size: few; V gene: TRBV27
CDR3 protein: CASSHIYRELYGYTF; CDR3 DNA: TGTGCCAGCAGCCATATTTACAGGGAGCTCTATGGCTACACCTTC; J gene: TRBJ1-2; D gene: -; clone size: -; V gene: TRBV14
CDR3 protein: CSARARGGNGNQPQHF; CDR3 DNA: TGCAGTGCTAGAGCCCGCGGAGGGAATGGGAATCAGCCCCAGCATTTT; J gene: TRBJ1-5; D gene: -; clone size: few; V gene: TRBV20-1
CDR3 protein: CASSPSQSGPAGTQYF; CDR3 DNA: TGTGCCAGCAGCCCGTCTCAGAGTGGGCCTGCAGGTACGCAGTATTTT; J gene: TRBJ2-3; D gene: -; clone size: few; V gene: TRBV3-1
CDR3 protein: CSVRFSGSSYEQYF; CDR3 DNA: TGCAGTGTCCGCTTTAGCGGGAGCTCCTACGAGCAGTACTTC; J gene: TRBJ2-7; D gene: TRBD2; clone size: many; V gene: TRBV20-1
CDR3 protein: CASSLVGAGGSGAYEQYF; CDR3 DNA: TGTGCCAGCAGCTTAGTTGGCGCGGGAGGGTCCGGGGCCTACGAGCAGTACTTC; J gene: TRBJ2-7; D gene: TRBD2; clone size: -; V gene: TRBV11-2
CDR3 protein: CATGQGSDTGELFF; CDR3 DNA: TGTGCCACCGGACAGGGTTCCGACACCGGGGAGCTGTTTTTT; J gene: TRBJ2-2; D gene: TRBD1; clone size: -; V gene: TRBV10-3
CDR3 protein: CASSLDRRDYEQYF; CDR3 DNA: TGCGCCAGCAGCTTGGATAGACGGGACTACGAGCAGTACTTC; J gene: TRBJ2-7; D gene: -; clone size: -; V gene: TRBV5-1
CDR3 protein: CASSPYYGYTF; CDR3 DNA: TGTGCCAGCAGCCCATACTATGGCTACACCTTC; J gene: TRBJ1-2; D gene: -; clone size: many; V gene: TRBV11-2
CDR3 protein: CSVTGVDTEAFF; CDR3 DNA: TGCAGTGTGACAGGGGTGGACACTGAAGCTTTCTTT; J gene: TRBJ1-1; D gene: TRBD1; clone size: -; V gene: TRBV20-1
CDR3 protein: CASSLQGWGTEAFF; CDR3 DNA: TGCGCCAGCAGCCTCCAGGGTTGGGGGACTGAAGCTTTCTTT; J gene: TRBJ1-1; D gene: -; clone size: few; V gene: TRBV5-1
CDR3 protein: CASSTRLAGVHGANVLTF; CDR3 DNA: TGTGCCAGCAGCACCCGACTAGCGGGAGTACATGGGGCCAACGTCCTGACTTTC; J gene: TRBJ2-6; D gene: TRBD2; clone size: -; V gene: TRBV11-1
CDR3 protein: CATSRAPTEYNEQFF; CDR3 DNA: TGTGCCACGTCGAGGGCGCCGACGGAGTACAATGAGCAGTTCTTC; J gene: TRBJ2-1; D gene: -; clone size: -; V gene: TRBV9
CDR3 protein: CAWRPGHSSGANVLTF; CDR3 DNA: TGTGCCTGGAGGCCGGGACACAGCTCTGGGGCCAACGTCCTGACTTTC; J gene: TRBJ2-6; D gene: -; clone size: -; V gene: TRBV30
CDR3 protein: CASSSPGQLNEKLFF; CDR3 DNA: TGTGCCAGCAGCTCTCCGGGACAGCTTAATGAAAAACTGTTTTTT; J gene: TRBJ1-4; D gene: TRBD1; clone size: few; V gene: TRBV13
CDR3 protein: CSARGVAGIQETQYF; CDR3 DNA: TGCAGTGCTAGGGGTGTGGCGGGGATACAAGAGACCCAGTACTTC; J gene: TRBJ2-5; D gene: -; clone size: few; V gene: TRBV20-1
CDR3 protein: CAISAVGQETQYF; CDR3 DNA: TGTGCCATCAGTGCAGTCGGTCAAGAGACCCAGTACTTC; J gene: TRBJ2-5; D gene: -; clone size: -; V gene: TRBV10-3
CDR3 protein: CASSLEGERRYGYTF; CDR3 DNA: TGTGCCAGCAGTCTCGAGGGAGAAAGGAGGTATGGCTACACCTTC; J gene: TRBJ1-2; D gene: -; clone size: few; V gene: TRBV6-2/TRBV6-3
CDR3 protein: CSVEVGMGGETQYF; CDR3 DNA: TGCAGCGTTGAAGTCGGCATGGGGGGCGAGACCCAGTACTTC; J gene: TRBJ2-5; D gene: -; clone size: many; V gene: TRBV29-1
CDR3 protein: CAISGQGASGNTIYF; CDR3 DNA: TGTGCCATCAGTGGACAGGGGGCTTCTGGAAACACCATATATTTT; J gene: TRBJ1-3; D gene: TRBD1; clone size: few; V gene: TRBV10-3
CDR3 protein: CASSGTNTPSGIGELFF; CDR3 DNA: TGCGCCAGCAGCGGTACCAACACCCCTAGCGGGATCGGGGAGCTGTTTTTT; J gene: TRBJ2-2; D gene: TRBD2; clone size: -; V gene: TRBV5-1
CDR3 protein: CASSERGAYNEQFF; CDR3 DNA: TGTGCCAGCAGTGAGCGGGGGGCCTACAATGAGCAGTTCTTC; J gene: TRBJ2-1; D gene: TRBD2; clone size: few; V gene: TRBV6-2/TRBV6-3
CDR3 protein: CASSSFGGGQFF; CDR3 DNA: TGTGCCAGCAGTTCCTTTGGGGGGGGGCAGTTCTTC; J gene: TRBJ2-1; D gene: TRBD2; clone size: -; V gene: TRBV7-2
CDR3 protein: CSAGGRLAGVQGNEQFF; CDR3 DNA: TGCAGTGCCGGAGGCAGACTAGCGGGGGTCCAGGGGAATGAGCAGTTCTTC; J gene: TRBJ2-1; D gene: TRBD2; clone size: many; V gene: TRBV20-1
CDR3 protein: CASSLRGRTEAFF; CDR3 DNA: TGTGCCAGCAGTTTAAGGGGTCGGACTGAAGCTTTCTTT; J gene: TRBJ1-1; D gene: -; clone size: few; V gene: TRBV12-3/TRBV12-4
CDR3 protein: CASSLVPDAGELFF; CDR3 DNA: TGCGCCAGCAGCTTGGTTCCGGACGCCGGGGAGCTGTTTTTT; J gene: TRBJ2-2; D gene: -; clone size: many; V gene: TRBV5-1
CDR3 protein: CASSVDGREDNEQFF; CDR3 DNA: TGTGCCAGCAGCGTAGATGGACGGGAGGACAATGAGCAGTTCTTC; J gene: TRBJ2-1; D gene: TRBD2; clone size: few; V gene: TRBV9
CDR3 protein: CASTPPGVSTEAFF; CDR3 DNA: TGTGCCAGCACACCCCCCGGGGTGAGCACTGAAGCTTTCTTT; J gene: TRBJ1-1; D gene: -; clone size: -; V gene: TRBV12-3/TRBV12-4
CDR3 protein: CASSLRDRTSETQYF; CDR3 DNA: TGTGCCAGCAGCTTGAGGGACAGGACATCAGAGACCCAGTACTTC; J gene: TRBJ2-5; D gene: TRBD1; clone size: -; V gene: TRBV5-4
CDR3 protein: CASSVTLAGGFSYEQYF; CDR3 DNA: TGTGCCAGTAGTGTGACGCTAGCGGGGGGCTTCTCCTACGAGCAGTACTTC; J gene: TRBJ2-7; D gene: TRBD2; clone size: few; V gene: TRBV19
CDR3 protein: CASTDPRPGGRYNEQFF; CDR3 DNA: TGTGCCAGCACCGACCCCAGGCCGGGGGGAAGATACAATGAGCAGTTCTTC; J gene: TRBJ2-1; D gene: TRBD2; clone size: few; V gene: TRBV12-3/TRBV12-4
CDR3 protein: CASSVAPLVAGVADTQYF; CDR3 DNA: TGTGCCAGCAGCGTAGCTCCGTTGGTAGCGGGGGTAGCAGATACGCAGTATTTT; J gene: TRBJ2-3; D gene: TRBD2; clone size: -; V gene: TRBV9
CDR3 protein: CASSSSPLSSPLHF; CDR3 DNA: TGTGCCAGCAGCTCTTCTCCGTTGAGTTCACCCCTCCACTTT; J gene: TRBJ1-6; D gene: -; clone size: -; V gene: TRBV5-6
CDR3 protein: CASSQPGGRSYEQYF; CDR3 DNA: TGTGCCAGCAGCCAGCCGGGGGGGCGTTCCTACGAGCAGTACTTC; J gene: TRBJ2-7; D gene: TRBD2; clone size: -; V gene: TRBV4-2
CDR3 protein: CAISERREQTEAFF; CDR3 DNA: TGTGCCATCAGTGAACGGAGGGAGCAGACTGAAGCTTTCTTT; J gene: TRBJ1-1; D gene: -; clone size: -; V gene: TRBV10-3
CDR3 protein: CASSLWRSGYEQYF; CDR3 DNA: TGTGCCAGCAGCTTATGGAGGTCCGGATACGAGCAGTACTTC; J gene: TRBJ2-7; D gene: -; clone size: few; V gene: TRBV7-2
CDR3 protein: CSATDRAGNIQYF; CDR3 DNA: TGCAGTGCCACAGACAGGGCGGGGAACATTCAGTACTTC; J gene: TRBJ2-4; D gene: -; clone size: few; V gene: TRBV20-1
CDR3 protein: CSASSLSGALYEQYF; CDR3 DNA: TGCAGTGCTAGCTCTCTTAGCGGGGCGTTGTACGAGCAGTACTTC; J gene: TRBJ2-7; D gene: TRBD2; clone size: -; V gene: TRBV20-1